This T cell receptor (beta chain) comes out of a study of T cells in Graves' hyperthyroidism and ophthalmopathy. Study-wide points: A model built on 13 V-J features separated ophthalmopathy from stable hyperthyroidism.

CDR3 length equals 14 residues. Germline-derived CDR1 and CDR2 are SGHTA and FQGTGA. V lost 8 bases and J 3 bases, leaving 11 bases between the germline ends. Based on clinical symptoms, serum thyroxine and TRAb, thyroid ultrasound and orbital computed tomography, diagnoses were reached. Remarks on this clonotype: As yet, its antigen is unknown.

Amplification targeted TCR beta CDR3 regions from RNA transcripts. The HTBI set primed first-round TCR CDR3 RT-PCR. One entry per CDR3 protein, called by TCRdb with MiXCR from the multiplex PCR reads. The sample has about 620,000 distinct CDR3 sequences; roughly 15% are singletons. This TCR came from a woman younger than 45 with Graves' hyperthyroidism. The V and J genes are TRBV7-3 and TRBJ2-6; tentative D call: TRBD2 (6 bases). The source material was blood. CDR3 amino acids: CASSLAYGANVLTF. In DNA, the CDR3 is TGTGCCAGCTCTCTAGCGTATGGGGCCAACGTCCTGACTTTC. Looking up the rest from reference TRBV7-3 and TRBJ2-6 gives the full variable domain: GAGVSQTPSNKVTEKGKYVELRCDPISGHTALYWYRQSLGQGPEFLIYFQGTGAADDSGLPNDRFFAVRPEGSVSTLKIQRTERGDSAVYLCASSLAYGANVLTFGAGSRLTVL.